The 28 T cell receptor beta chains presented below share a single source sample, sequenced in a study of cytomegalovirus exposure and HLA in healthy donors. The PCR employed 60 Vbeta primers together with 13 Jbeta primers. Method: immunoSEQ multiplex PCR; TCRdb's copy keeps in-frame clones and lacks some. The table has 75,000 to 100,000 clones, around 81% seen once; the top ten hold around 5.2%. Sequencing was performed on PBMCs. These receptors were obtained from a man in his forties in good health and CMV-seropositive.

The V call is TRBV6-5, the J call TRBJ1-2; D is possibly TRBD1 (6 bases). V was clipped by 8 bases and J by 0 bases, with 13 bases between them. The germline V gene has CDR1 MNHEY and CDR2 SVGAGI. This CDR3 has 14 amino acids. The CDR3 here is CASRKRTANYGYTF. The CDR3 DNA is TGTGCCAGCCGCAAACGGACAGCTAACTATGGCTACACCTTC.

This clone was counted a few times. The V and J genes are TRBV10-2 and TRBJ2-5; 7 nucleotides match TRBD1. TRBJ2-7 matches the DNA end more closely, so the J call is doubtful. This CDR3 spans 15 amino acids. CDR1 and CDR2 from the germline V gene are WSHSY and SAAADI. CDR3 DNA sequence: TGCGCCAGCAGTGGAGCCCACAGGGGCAGCAACGAGCAGTACTTC. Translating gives CASSGAHRGSNEQYF.

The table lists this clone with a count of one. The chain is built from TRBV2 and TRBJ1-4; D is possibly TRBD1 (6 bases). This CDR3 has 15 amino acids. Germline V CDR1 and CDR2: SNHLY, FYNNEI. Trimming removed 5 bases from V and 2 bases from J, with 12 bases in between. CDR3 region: CASSWGGGTNEKLFF. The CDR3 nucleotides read TGTGCCAGCAGTTGGGGAGGGGGTACTAATGAAAAACTGTTTTTT.

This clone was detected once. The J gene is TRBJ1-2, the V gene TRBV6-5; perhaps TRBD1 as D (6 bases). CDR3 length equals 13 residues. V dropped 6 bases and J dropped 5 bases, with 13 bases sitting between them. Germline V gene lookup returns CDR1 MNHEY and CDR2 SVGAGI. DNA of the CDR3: TGTGCCAGCAGCCCCGGGACATATTATGGCTACACCTTC. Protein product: CASSPGTYYGYTF.

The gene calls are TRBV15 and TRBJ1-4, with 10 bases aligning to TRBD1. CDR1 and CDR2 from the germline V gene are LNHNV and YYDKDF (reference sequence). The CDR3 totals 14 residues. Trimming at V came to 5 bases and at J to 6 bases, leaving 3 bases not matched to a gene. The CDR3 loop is CATSGGQGYEKLFF. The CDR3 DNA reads TGTGCCACCAGCGGGGGACAGGGGTATGAAAAACTGTTTTTT.

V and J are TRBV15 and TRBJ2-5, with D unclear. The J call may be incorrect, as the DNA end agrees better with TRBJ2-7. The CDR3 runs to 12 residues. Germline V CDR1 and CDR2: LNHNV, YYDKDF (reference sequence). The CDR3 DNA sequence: TGTGCCACCAGCCCCAATTATTACGAGCAGTACTTC. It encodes CATSPNYYEQYF.

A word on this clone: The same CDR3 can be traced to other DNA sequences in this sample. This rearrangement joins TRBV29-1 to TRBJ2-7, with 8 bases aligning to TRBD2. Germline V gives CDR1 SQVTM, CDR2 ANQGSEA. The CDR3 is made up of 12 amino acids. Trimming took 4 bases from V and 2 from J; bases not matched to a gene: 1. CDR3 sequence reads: CSVGSGTYEQYF. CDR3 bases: TGCAGCGTTGGTAGCGGGACCTACGAGCAGTACTTC.

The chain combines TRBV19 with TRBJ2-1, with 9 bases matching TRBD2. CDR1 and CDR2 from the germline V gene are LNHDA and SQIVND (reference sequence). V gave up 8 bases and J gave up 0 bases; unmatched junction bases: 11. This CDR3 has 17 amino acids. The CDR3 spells CASGGSGSVSSYNEQFF. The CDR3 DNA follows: TGTGCCAGTGGTGGTAGCGGGAGCGTCAGCTCCTACAATGAGCAGTTCTTC.

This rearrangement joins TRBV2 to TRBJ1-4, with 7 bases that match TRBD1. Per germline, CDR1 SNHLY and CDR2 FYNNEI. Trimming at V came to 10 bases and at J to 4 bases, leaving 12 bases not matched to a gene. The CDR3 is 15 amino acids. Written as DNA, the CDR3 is TGTGCCACCAACCAGGGACAGCTAAATAATGAAAAACTGTTTTTT. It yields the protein CATNQGQLNNEKLFF.

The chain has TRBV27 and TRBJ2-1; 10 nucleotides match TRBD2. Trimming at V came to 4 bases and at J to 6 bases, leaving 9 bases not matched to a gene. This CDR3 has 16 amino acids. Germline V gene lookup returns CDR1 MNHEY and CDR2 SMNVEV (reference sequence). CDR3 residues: CASSSPLAGVLNEQFF. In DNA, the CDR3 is TGTGCCAGCAGTTCTCCTCTAGCGGGAGTGCTCAATGAGCAGTTCTTC.

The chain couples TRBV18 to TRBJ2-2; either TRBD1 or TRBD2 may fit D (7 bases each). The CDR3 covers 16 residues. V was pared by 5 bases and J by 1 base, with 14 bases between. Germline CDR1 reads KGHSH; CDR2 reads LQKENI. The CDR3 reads CASSTQGTKNTGELFF. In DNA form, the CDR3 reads TGTGCCAGCTCAACACAGGGGACTAAGAACACCGGGGAGCTGTTTTTT.

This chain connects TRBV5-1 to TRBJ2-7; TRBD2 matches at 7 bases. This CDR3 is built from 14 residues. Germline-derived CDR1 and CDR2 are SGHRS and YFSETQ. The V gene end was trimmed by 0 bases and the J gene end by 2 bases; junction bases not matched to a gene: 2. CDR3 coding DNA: TGCGCCAGCAGCTTGGGGACTAGGACCTACGAGCAGTACTTC. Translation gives CASSLGTRTYEQYF. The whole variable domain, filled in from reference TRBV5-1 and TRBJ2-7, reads KAGVTQTPRYLIKTRGQQVTLSCSPISGHRSVSWYQQTPGQGLQFLFEYFSETQRNKGNFPGRFSGRQFSNSRSEMNVSTLELGDSALYLCASSLGTRTYEQYFGPGTRLTVT.

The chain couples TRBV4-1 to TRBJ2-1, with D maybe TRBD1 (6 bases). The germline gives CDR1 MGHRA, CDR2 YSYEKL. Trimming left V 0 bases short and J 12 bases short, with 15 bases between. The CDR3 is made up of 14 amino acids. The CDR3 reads CASSQDGGRYAQFF. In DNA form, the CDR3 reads TGCGCCAGCAGCCAAGATGGGGGCCGGTATGCGCAGTTCTTC.

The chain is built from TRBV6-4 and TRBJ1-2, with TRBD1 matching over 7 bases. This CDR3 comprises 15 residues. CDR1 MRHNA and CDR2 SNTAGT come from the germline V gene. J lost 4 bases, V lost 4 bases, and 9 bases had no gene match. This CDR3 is CASSAGTVLGYGYTF. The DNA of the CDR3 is TGTGCCAGCAGTGCCGGGACAGTTCTCGGCTATGGCTACACCTTC.

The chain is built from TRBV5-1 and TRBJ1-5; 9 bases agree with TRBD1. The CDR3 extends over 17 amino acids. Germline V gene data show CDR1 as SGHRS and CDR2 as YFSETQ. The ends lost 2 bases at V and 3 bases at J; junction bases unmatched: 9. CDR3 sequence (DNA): TGCGCCAGCAGCTTAAATCCGGGACAGGGATACAATCAGCCCCAGCATTTT. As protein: CASSLNPGQGYNQPQHF.

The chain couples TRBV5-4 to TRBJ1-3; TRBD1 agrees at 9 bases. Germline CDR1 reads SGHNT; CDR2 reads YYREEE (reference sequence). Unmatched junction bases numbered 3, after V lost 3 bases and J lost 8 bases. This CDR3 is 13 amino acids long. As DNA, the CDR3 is TGTGCCAGCAGCTGGACAGGGGAGGACACCATATATTTT. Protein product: CASSWTGEDTIYF.

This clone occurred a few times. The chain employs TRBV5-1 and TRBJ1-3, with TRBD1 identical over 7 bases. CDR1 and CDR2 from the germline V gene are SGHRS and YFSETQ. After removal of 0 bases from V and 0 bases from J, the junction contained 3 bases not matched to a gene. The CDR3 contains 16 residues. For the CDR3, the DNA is TGCGCCAGCAGCTTGGGGGCAGGGGGCTCTGGAAACACCATATATTTT. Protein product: CASSLGAGGSGNTIYF.

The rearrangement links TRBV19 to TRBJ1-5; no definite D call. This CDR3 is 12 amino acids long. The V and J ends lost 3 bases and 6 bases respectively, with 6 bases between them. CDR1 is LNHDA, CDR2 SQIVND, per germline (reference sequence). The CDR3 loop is CASSIEGQPQHF. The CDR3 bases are TGTGCCAGTAGTATTGAGGGTCAGCCCCAGCATTTT.

CDR3 sequence (DNA): TGCGCCAGCAGTGCGGGAGGAATACACGAGCAGTACTTC. It yields the protein CASSAGGIHEQYF. The genes are TRBV23-1 and TRBJ2-7, with TRBD2 identical over 8 bases. TRBV23-1 is noted as an ORF with a role that remains uncertain. V shed 5 bases, J shed 5 bases, and the junction held 5 bases outside the gene matches. CDR3 length: 13 residues.

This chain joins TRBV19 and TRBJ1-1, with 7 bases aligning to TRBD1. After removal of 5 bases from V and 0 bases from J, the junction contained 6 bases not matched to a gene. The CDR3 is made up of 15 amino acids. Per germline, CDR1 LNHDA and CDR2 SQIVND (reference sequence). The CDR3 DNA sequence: TGTGCCAGTAGTCCCCGTACAGGGGTGAACACTGAAGCTTTCTTT. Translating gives CASSPRTGVNTEAFF.

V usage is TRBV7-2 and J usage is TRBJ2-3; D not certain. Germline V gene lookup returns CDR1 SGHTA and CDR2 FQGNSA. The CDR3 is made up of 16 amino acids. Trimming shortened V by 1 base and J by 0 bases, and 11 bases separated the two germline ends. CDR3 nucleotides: TGTGCCAGCAGCTTAGTGGCCTCATCTAGCACAGATACGCAGTATTTT. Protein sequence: CASSLVASSSTDTQYF.

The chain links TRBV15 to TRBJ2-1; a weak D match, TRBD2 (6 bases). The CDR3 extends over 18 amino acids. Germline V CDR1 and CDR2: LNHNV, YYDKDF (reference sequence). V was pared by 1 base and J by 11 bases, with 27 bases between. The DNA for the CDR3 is TGTGCCACCAGCAGAGCCCACCGCGGAGGGCTAGGACAACAGCAGCAGTTCTTC. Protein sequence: CATSRAHRGGLGQQQQFF.

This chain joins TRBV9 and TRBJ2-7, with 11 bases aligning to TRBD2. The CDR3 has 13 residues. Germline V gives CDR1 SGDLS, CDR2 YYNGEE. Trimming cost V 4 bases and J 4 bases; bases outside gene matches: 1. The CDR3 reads CASSLAGGYEQYF. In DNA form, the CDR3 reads TGTGCCAGCAGCTTAGCGGGGGGGTACGAGCAGTACTTC.

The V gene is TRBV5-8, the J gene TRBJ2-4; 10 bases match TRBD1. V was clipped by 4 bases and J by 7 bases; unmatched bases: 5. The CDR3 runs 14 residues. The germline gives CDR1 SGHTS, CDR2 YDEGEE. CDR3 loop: CASSLGQGLNIQYF. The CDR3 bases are TGTGCCAGCAGCCTGGGACAGGGGTTGAACATTCAGTACTTC. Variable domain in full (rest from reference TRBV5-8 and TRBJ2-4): EAGVTQSPTHLIKTRGQQATLRCSPISGHTSVYWYQQALGLGLQFLLWYDEGEERNRGNFPPRFSGRQFPNYSSELNVNALELEDSALYLCASSLGQGLNIQYFGAGTRLSVL.

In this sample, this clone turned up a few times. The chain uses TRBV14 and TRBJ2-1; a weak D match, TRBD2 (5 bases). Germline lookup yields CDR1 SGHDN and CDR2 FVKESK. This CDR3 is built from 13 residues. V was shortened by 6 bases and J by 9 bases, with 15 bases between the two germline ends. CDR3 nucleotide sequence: TGTGCCAGCAGTCCGAGGGTGGTAAGTGAGCAGTTCTTC. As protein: CASSPRVVSEQFF.

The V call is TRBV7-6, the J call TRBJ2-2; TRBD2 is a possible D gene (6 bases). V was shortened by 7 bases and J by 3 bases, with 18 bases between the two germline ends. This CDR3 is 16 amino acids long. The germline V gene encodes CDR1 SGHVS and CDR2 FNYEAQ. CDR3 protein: CASTQAGTSYTGELFF. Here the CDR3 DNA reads TGTGCCAGCACCCAAGCCGGGACTTCCTACACCGGGGAGCTGTTTTTT. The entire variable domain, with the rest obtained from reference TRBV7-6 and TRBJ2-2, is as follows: GAGVSQSPRYKVTKRGQDVALRCDPISGHVSLYWYRQALGQGPEFLTYFNYEAQQDKSGLPNDRFSAERPEGSISTLTIQRTEQRDSAMYRCASTQAGTSYTGELFFGEGSRLTVL.

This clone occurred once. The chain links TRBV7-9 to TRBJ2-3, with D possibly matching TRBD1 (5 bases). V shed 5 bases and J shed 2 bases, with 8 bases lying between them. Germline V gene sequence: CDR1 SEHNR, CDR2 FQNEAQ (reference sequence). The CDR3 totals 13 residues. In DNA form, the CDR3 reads TGTGCCAGCAGCAAGACAGACACAGATACGCAGTATTTT. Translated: CASSKTDTDTQYF.

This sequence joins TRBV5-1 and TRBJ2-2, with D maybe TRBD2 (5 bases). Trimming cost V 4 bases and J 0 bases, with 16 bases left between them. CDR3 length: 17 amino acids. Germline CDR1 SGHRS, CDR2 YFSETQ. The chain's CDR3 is CASSPRGNPTNTGELFF. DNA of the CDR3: TGCGCCAGCAGCCCCAGAGGGAACCCAACGAACACCGGGGAGCTGTTTTTT.